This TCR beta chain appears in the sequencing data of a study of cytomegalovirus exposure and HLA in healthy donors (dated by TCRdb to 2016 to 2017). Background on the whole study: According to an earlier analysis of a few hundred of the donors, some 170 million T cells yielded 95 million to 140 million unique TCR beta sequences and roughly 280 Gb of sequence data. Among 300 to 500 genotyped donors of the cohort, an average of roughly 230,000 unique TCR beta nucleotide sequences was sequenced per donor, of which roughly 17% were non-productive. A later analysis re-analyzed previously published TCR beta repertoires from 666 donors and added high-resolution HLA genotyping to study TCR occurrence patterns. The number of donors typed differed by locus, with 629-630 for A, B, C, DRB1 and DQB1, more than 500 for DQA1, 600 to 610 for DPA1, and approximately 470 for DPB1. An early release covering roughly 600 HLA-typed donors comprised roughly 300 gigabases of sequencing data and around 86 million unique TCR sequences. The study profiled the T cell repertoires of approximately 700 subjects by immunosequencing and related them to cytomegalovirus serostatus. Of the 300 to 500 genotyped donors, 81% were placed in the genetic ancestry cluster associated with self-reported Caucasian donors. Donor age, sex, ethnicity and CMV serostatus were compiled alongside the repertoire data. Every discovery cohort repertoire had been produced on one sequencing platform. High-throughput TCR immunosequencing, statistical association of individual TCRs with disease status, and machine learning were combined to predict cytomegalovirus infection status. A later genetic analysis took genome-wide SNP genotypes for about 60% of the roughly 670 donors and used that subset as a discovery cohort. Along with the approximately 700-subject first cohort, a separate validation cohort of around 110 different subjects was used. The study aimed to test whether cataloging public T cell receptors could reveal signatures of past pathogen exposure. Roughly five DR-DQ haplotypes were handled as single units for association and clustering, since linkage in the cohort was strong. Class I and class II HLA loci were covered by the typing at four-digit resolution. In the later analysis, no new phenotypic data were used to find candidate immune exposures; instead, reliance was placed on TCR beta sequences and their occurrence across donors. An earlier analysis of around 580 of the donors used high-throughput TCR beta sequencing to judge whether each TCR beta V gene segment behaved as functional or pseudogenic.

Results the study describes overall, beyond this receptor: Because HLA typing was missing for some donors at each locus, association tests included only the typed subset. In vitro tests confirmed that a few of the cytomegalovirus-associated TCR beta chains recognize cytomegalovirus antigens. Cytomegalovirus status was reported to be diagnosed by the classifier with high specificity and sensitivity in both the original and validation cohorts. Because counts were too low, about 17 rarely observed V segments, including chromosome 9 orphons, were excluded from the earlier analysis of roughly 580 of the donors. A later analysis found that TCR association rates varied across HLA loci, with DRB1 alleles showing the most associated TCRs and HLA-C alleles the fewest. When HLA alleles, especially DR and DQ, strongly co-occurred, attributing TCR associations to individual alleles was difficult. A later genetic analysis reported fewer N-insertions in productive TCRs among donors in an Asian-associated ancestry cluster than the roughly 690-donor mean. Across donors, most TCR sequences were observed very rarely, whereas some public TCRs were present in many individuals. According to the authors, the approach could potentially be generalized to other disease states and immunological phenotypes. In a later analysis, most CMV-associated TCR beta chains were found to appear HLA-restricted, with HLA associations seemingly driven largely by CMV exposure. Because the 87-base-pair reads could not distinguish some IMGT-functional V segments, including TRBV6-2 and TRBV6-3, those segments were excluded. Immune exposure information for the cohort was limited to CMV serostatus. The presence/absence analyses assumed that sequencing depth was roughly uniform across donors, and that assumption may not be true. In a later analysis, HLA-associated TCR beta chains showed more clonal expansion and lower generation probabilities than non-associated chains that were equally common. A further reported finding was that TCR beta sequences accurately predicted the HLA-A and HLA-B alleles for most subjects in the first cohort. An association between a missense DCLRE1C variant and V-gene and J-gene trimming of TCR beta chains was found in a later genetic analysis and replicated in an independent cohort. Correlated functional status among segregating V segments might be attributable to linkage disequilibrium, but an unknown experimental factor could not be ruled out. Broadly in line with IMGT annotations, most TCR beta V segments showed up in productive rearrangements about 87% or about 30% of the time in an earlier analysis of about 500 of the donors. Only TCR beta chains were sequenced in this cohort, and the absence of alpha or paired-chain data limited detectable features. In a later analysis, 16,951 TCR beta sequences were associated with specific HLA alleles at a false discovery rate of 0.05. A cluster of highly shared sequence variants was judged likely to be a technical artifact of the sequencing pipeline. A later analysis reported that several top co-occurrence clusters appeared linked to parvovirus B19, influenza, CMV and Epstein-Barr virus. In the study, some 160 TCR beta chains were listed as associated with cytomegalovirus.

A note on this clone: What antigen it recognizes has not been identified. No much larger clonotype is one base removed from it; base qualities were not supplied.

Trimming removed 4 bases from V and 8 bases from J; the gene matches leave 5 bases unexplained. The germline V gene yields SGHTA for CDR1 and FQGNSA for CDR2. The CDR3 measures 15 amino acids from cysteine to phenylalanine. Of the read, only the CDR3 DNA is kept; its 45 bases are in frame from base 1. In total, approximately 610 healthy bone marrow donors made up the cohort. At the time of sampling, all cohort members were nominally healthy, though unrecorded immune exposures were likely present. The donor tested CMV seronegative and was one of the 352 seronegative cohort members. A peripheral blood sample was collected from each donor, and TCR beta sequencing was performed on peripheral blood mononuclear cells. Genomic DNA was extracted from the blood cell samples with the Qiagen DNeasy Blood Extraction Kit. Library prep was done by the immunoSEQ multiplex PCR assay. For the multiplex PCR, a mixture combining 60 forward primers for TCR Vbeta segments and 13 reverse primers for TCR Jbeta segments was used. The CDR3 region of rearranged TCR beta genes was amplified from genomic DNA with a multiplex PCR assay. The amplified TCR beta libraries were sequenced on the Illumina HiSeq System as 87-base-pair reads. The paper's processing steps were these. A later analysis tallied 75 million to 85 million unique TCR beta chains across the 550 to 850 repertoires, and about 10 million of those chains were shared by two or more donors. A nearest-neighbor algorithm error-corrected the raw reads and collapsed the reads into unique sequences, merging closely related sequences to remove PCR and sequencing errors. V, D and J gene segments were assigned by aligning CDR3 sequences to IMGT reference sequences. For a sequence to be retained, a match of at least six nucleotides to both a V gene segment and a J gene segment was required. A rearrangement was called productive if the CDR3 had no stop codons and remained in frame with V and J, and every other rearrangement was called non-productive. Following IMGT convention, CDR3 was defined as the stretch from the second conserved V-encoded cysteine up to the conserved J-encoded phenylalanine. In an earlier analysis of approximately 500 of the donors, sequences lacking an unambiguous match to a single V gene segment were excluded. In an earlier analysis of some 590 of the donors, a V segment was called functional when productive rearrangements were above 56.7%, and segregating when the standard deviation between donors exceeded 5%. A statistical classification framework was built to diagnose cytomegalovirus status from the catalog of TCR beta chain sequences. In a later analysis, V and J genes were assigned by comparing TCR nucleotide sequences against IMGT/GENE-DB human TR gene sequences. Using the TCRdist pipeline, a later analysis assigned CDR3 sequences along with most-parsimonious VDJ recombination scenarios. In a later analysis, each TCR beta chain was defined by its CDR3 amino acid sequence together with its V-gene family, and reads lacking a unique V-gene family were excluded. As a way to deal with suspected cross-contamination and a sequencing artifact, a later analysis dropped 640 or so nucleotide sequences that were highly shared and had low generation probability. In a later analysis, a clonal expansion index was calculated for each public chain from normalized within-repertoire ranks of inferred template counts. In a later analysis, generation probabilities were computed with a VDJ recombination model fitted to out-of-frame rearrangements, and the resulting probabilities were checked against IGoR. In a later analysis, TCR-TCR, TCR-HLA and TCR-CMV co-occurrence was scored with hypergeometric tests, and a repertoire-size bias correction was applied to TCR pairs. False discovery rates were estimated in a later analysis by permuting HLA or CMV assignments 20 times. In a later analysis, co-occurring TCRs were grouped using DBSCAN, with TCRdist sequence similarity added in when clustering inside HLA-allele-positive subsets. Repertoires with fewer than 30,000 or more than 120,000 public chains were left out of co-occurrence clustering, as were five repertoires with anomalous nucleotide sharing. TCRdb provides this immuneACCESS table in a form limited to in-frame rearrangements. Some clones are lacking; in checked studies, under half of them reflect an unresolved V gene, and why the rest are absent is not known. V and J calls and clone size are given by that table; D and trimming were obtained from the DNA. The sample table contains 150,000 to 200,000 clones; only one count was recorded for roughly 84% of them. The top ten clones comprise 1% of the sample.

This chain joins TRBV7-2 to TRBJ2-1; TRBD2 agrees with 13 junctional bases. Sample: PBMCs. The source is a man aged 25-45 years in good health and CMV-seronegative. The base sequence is TGTGCCAGCAGCTCTTCGGGACTAGCGGGGTATGAGCAGTTCTTC. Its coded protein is CASSSSGLAGYEQFF.